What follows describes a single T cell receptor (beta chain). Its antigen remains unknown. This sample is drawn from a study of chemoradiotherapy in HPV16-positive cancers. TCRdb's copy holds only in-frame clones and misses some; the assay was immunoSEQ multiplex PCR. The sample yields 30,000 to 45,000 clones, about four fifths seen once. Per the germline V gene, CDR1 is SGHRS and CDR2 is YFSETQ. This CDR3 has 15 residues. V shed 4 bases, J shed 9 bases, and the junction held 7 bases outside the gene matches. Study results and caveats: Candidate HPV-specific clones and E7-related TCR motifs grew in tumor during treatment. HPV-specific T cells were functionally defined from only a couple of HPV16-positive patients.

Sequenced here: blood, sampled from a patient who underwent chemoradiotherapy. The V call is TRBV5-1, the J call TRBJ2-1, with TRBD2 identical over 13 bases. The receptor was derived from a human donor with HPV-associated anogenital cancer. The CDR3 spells CASSGGTSGVGEQFF. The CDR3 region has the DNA TGCGCCAGCAGCGGAGGGACTAGCGGGGTCGGTGAGCAGTTCTTC.